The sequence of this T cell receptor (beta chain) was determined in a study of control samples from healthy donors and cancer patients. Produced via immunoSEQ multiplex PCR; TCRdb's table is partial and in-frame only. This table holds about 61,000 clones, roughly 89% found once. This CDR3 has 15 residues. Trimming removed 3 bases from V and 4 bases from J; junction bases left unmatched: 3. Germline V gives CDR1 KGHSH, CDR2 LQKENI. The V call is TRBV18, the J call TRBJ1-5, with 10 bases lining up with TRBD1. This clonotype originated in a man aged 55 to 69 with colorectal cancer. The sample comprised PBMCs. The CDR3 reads CASSPGTGVNQPQHF. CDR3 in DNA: TGTGCCAGCTCACCGGGGACAGGGGTAAATCAGCCCCAGCATTTT.